This TCR beta chain was profiled in a study of CD8+CD57+ T cells in acquired aplastic anemia. Study context: Sorted CD4+ and CD8+ cell DNA averaged about 3 ug. Overall study results and limits: Between the patient and control groups, CD8+ Simpson's diversity did not differ significantly.

Genomic DNA constituted the template upon which TCR beta VDJ and CDR3 profiling was performed. TCRdb reprocessed the reads via MiXCR and lists one record per CDR3 protein. The table lists approximately 120,000 distinct CDR3 sequences, approximately 40% of them singletons. Flow cytometry had shown expanded CD8+CD57+ cells in the patients chosen for sequencing. Blood samples were obtained from patients who had received no prior therapy. Concerning this clonotype: The antigen remains unidentified.

The CDR3 extends over 13 amino acids. The ends were cut back, 6 bases at V and 3 bases at J, with 12 bases in the middle. Source material: sorted CD4+, CD8+, or CD8+CD57+ T cells (not recorded which) from PBMCs. The receptor was derived from a human donor with aplastic anemia. The V gene is TRBV12-3 or TRBV12-4, the J gene TRBJ2-7, with D perhaps being TRBD1 or TRBD2 (6 bases each). The DNA of the CDR3 is TGTGCCAGCAGCCAAGGGGGACTCTACGAGCAGTACTTC. It is translated as CASSQGGLYEQYF.